Sequencing of this TCR beta chain was carried out in a study of cytomegalovirus exposure and HLA in healthy donors. Looking at the study overall: Samples from HLA-typed donors yielded about 85 million unique TCRs in an early data release. Broader study findings: TCR beta chains numbering approximately 150 were designated cytomegalovirus-associated.

As to this clone: Its matching antigen is unknown.

With V trimmed by 1 base and J by 7 bases, 8 bases remained unmatched. CDR3 length equals 15 residues. CDR1 and CDR2 from the germline V gene are SGHTA and FQGNSA. Use of 60 Vbeta and 13 Jbeta primers characterized the PCR. Sequencing was performed with immunoSEQ multiplex PCR; in TCRdb, only in-frame clones are kept and a portion is missing. The sample yields approximately 110,000 clones, about three quarters seen once. This clonotype originated in a woman in her thirties or forties in good health and CMV-seropositive. The chain employs TRBV7-2 and TRBJ2-7, with 9 bases that match TRBD2. The sequencing sample was made of PBMCs. The CDR3 reads CASSLEGGGAREQYF. The DNA of the CDR3 is TGTGCCAGCAGCTTAGAGGGCGGGGGGGCGAGGGAGCAGTACTTC. Full variable domain (outside the CDR3, taken from reference TRBV7-2 and TRBJ2-7): GAGVSQSPSNKVTEKGKDVELRCDPISGHTALYWYRQSLGQGLEFLIYFQGNSAPDKSGLPSDRFSAERTGGSVSTLTIQRTQQEDSAVYLCASSLEGGGAREQYFGPGTRLTVT.